This TCR beta chain came from a study of shared clonotypes between healthy human individuals. V dropped 2 bases and J dropped 13 bases, with 20 bases sitting between them. CDR3 length equals 15 residues. Germline V gene data show CDR1 as MNHEY and CDR2 as SVGAGI. The healthy adult donors were HIV-negative and reported no recent acute infections or vaccinations. The repertoire was sequenced with immunoSEQ multiplex PCR; TCRdb's copy has only in-frame clones and lacks some. This repertoire shows 490,000 or so clones, roughly 85% found once; its top ten account for roughly 12%. The clonotype was recovered from a middle-aged woman in good health. Some clones in this sample may be carry-over from other donors' samples. V usage is TRBV6-5 and J usage is TRBJ1-4; a possible D gene is TRBD1 (6 bases). The sample was PBMCs. The chain's CDR3 is CASSYPFTTGLRLFF. The CDR3 bases are TGTGCCAGCAGTTACCCCTTCACGACAGGATTAAGACTGTTTTTT.